These 26 T cell receptor beta chains were all obtained from the same sample, sequenced in a study of blood T cell repertoires in COVID-19. Profiled with immunoSEQ multiplex PCR; TCRdb holds only in-frame clones, not every one. The sample yields 96,000 or so clones, 85% to 90% seen once. Sequencing input: peripheral blood. Receptor source: a human donor with COVID-19, enrolled during active disease. The donor label of this sample is uncertain.

The chain employs TRBV7-2 and TRBJ1-4, with D tentatively TRBD1 (6 bases). Germline CDR1 and CDR2: SGHTA and FQGNSA. The CDR3 length is 14 residues. Trimming cost V 5 bases and J 7 bases, with 14 bases left between them. CDR3 amino acids: CASSRRGAGEKLFF. Here the CDR3 DNA reads TGTGCCAGCAGCCGGCGGGGGGCAGGTGAAAAACTGTTTTTT.

This chain connects TRBV7-9 to TRBJ1-1; D call uncertain. The CDR3 has 14 residues. Germline V gene sequence: CDR1 SEHNR, CDR2 FQNEAQ (reference sequence). V shed 0 bases and J shed 1 base, with 6 bases lying between them. The CDR3 sequence: CASSLAAGNTEAFF. Here the CDR3 DNA reads TGTGCCAGCAGCTTAGCGGCAGGGAACACTGAAGCTTTCTTT.

The rearrangement links TRBV5-1 to TRBJ1-1, with D unresolved. Trimming stripped 4 bases from V and 2 bases from J, with 12 bases between. The CDR3 has 14 amino acids. Per germline, CDR1 SGHRS and CDR2 YFSETQ. The CDR3 DNA is TGCGCCAGCAGCACTGGAGGCGTTAACACTGAAGCTTTCTTT. It translates to CASSTGGVNTEAFF.

The gene calls are TRBV18 and TRBJ2-3; D remains ambiguous. The CDR3 loop spans 16 amino acids. Trimming removed 2 bases at V and 4 bases at J, with 16 bases between. Germline V lookup: CDR1 KGHSH, CDR2 LQKENI. The CDR3 region has the DNA TGTGCCAGCTCACCATTTTACTCCTTGAGTGCAGATACGCAGTATTTT. Amino acid sequence: CASSPFYSLSADTQYF.

J is TRBJ1-2 and V is TRBV14, with TRBD1 matching 7 bases. Looked up from germline, CDR1 is SGHDN and CDR2 is FVKESK. J gave up 2 bases and V 1 base, and 4 bases lay outside the gene matches. This CDR3 contains 15 residues. CDR3 sequence (DNA): TGTGCCAGCAGCCAAGGGGACAGCGAAAACTATGGCTACACCTTC. It yields the protein CASSQGDSENYGYTF. The full variable domain, completed using reference TRBV14 and TRBJ1-2, is EAGVTQFPSHSVIEKGQTVTLRCDPISGHDNLYWYRRVMGKEIKFLLHFVKESKQDESGMPNNRFLAERTGGTYSTLKVQPAELEDSGVYFCASSQGDSENYGYTFGSGTRLTVV.

The chain is built from TRBV18 and TRBJ1-2; no clear D. CDR3 length equals 17 residues. Trimming left V 3 bases short and J 5 bases short, with 22 bases between. CDR1 KGHSH and CDR2 LQKENI come from the germline V gene. The CDR3 here is CASSPLSQRDIGYGYTF. The CDR3 DNA follows: TGTGCCAGCTCACCCCTATCCCAGCGGGATATCGGATATGGCTACACCTTC.

A word on this clone: The sample contains more than one DNA sequence encoding this CDR3. For the CDR3, the DNA is TGTGCCTGGAGTGTAGGGGGAGGGACCGGGGAGCTGTTTTTT. Its protein is CAWSVGGGTGELFF. The chain is built from TRBV30 and TRBJ2-2; a possible D gene is TRBD2 (7 bases). V gave up 0 bases and J gave up 5 bases, with 10 bases separating them. There are 14 residues in the CDR3. Germline loops: CDR1 GTSNPN, CDR2 SVGIG (reference sequence).

The chain has TRBV11-2 and TRBJ2-7; 9 bases map to TRBD2. The junction had 6 bases not matched to a gene; V was cut back by 0 bases and J by 6 bases. The germline V gene has CDR1 SGHAT and CDR2 FQNNGV. The CDR3 runs 15 residues. The CDR3 coding sequence is TGTGCCAGCAGCTTAGATCGGGCGGGGGGGATCGAGCAGTACTTC. Residues: CASSLDRAGGIEQYF.

The genes are TRBV11-2 and TRBJ1-2, with 7 bases identical to TRBD1. Germline V CDR1 and CDR2: SGHAT, FQNNGV. The CDR3 is 17 residues long. V lost 8 bases and J lost 5; bases outside the gene matches: 20. The CDR3 spells CASSRGGSGQSNYGYTF. CDR3 sequence (DNA): TGTGCCAGCTCACGAGGGGGGTCGGGACAGAGCAATTATGGCTACACCTTC.

This clone has more than one count but fewer than ten. The chain is built from TRBV10-2 and TRBJ2-3; D not resolved. Trimming shortened V by 4 bases and J by 0 bases, and 11 bases separated the two germline ends. Germline V gene lookup returns CDR1 WSHSY and CDR2 SAAADI. The CDR3 has 15 residues. CDR3 nucleotides: TGCGCCAGCAGTGCGAGGAGTCTTAGCACAGATACGCAGTATTTT. Amino acid sequence: CASSARSLSTDTQYF.

This clone was counted only a few times. The V gene is TRBV19, the J gene TRBJ2-7, with TRBD2 matching over 7 bases. V was clipped by 9 bases and J by 3 bases; unmatched bases: 17. Germline V lookup: CDR1 LNHDA, CDR2 SQIVND (reference sequence). CDR3 length: 16 amino acids. CDR3 in DNA: TGTGCCAGGACAAACCGGCGGGGGAATACCAACTACGAGCAGTACTTC. Its translation is CARTNRRGNTNYEQYF.

The rearrangement uses TRBV4-1 and TRBJ2-7; unclear D gene. CDR3 size: 17 residues. Between the trimmed V and J ends, which lost 1 base and 2 bases, there was a span of 18 bases. Germline CDR1 reads MGHRA; CDR2 reads YSYEKL. CDR3 sequence: CASSQGIPPALTYEQYF. The CDR3 nucleotides read TGCGCCAGCAGCCAAGGCATACCCCCAGCGCTCACCTACGAGCAGTACTTC.

The J gene is TRBJ2-1, the V gene TRBV29-1; 8 bases fit TRBD2. The CDR3 has 12 residues. V lost 5 bases to trimming and J lost 9 bases; unmatched junction nucleotides: 6. In germline, CDR1 is SQVTM, CDR2 ANQGSEA. DNA for the CDR3: TGCAGCGTTCGGGGGGGGCACTCTGAGCAGTTCTTC. It is translated as CSVRGGHSEQFF.

The chain carries TRBV6-2 or TRBV6-3 and TRBJ2-7; the match to TRBD2 covers 9 bases. CDR3 size: 13 residues. Germline V CDR1 and CDR2: MNHEY, SVGEGT. With 5 bases clipped from V and 6 bases from J, the junction kept 5 bases outside the gene matches. This CDR3 is CASSVAGVREQYF. CDR3 bases: TGTGCCAGCAGTGTAGCGGGAGTGCGCGAGCAGTACTTC.

The rearrangement links TRBV9 to TRBJ2-1; tentative D call: TRBD1 (5 bases). The CDR3 runs to 16 residues. Trimming shortened V by 0 bases and J by 2 bases, and 12 bases separated the two germline ends. CDR1 is SGDLS and CDR2 is YYNGEE in the germline V gene. CDR3 nucleotide sequence: TGTGCCAGCAGCGTAGAAGGGGAAGCACCCTACAATGAGCAGTTCTTC. This codes for CASSVEGEAPYNEQFF.

The chain uses TRBV4-1 and TRBJ1-5, with D possibly being TRBD1 (6 bases). The V end was cut by 6 bases, the J end by 7 bases, with 16 bases between. In germline, CDR1 is MGHRA, CDR2 YSYEKL. The CDR3 spans 14 residues. CDR3 sequence: CASRPQGLGQPQHF. The CDR3 DNA sequence: TGCGCCAGCAGACCTCAGGGGTTGGGCCAGCCCCAGCATTTT.

The chain combines TRBV5-1 with TRBJ2-2; 8 positions agree with TRBD2. Germline V gives CDR1 SGHRS, CDR2 YFSETQ. V lost 0 bases, J lost 5 bases, and 6 bases stayed unmatched. The CDR3 consists of 16 residues. The CDR3 DNA reads TGCGCCAGCAGCTTGGTATTCGGGAGGGAGACCGGGGAGCTGTTTTTT. Its protein is CASSLVFGRETGELFF.

This clone was seen a single time. The chain combines TRBV6-5 with TRBJ2-3, with D perhaps TRBD2 (7 bases). Germline lookup yields CDR1 MNHEY and CDR2 SVGAGI. The CDR3 consists of 15 residues. The ends were cut back, 6 bases at V and 2 bases at J, with 15 bases in the middle. The CDR3: CASSADRGATDTQYF. CDR3 nucleotide sequence: TGTGCCAGCAGCGCGGACCGGGGGGCCACAGATACGCAGTATTTT.

This sequence joins TRBV5-1 and TRBJ1-1; D remains ambiguous. CDR1 SGHRS and CDR2 YFSETQ come from the germline V gene. The CDR3 covers 14 residues. V lost 7 bases to trimming and J lost 4 bases, with 17 bases between them. As DNA, the CDR3 is TGCGCCAGCGGGCCAGGACCAGAGGGCACTGAAGCTTTCTTT. Protein: CASGPGPEGTEAFF. Complete variable domain (other parts from reference TRBV5-1 and TRBJ1-1): KAGVTQTPRYLIKTRGQQVTLSCSPISGHRSVSWYQQTPGQGLQFLFEYFSETQRNKGNFPGRFSGRQFSNSRSEMNVSTLELGDSALYLCASGPGPEGTEAFFGQGTRLTVV.

The rearrangement uses TRBV29-1 and TRBJ2-3, with D unclear. This CDR3 has 12 residues. Germline V lookup: CDR1 SQVTM, CDR2 ANQGSEA. V lost 7 bases and J 0 bases, leaving 8 bases between the germline ends. CDR3 nucleotides: TGCAGCGGCCTCACTAGCACAGATACGCAGTATTTT. Translating gives CSGLTSTDTQYF.

J is TRBJ1-1 and V is TRBV7-9; D not resolved. The CDR3 totals 11 residues. The ends were cut back, 1 base at V and 10 bases at J, with 7 bases in the middle. Germline values: CDR1 SEHNR, CDR2 FQNEAQ (reference sequence). CDR3 in DNA: TGTGCCAGCAGCTTAGTCCGCGGAGCTTTCTTT. Residues: CASSLVRGAFF.

The rearrangement uses TRBV10-1 and TRBJ2-2, with D unclear. Trimming removed 6 bases at V and 0 bases at J, with 8 bases between. The V gene's germline CDR1 is WNHNN and CDR2 SYGVQD (reference sequence). The CDR3 extends over 14 amino acids. DNA for the CDR3: TGCGCCAGCAGCCCTGAGACGAACACCGGGGAGCTGTTTTTT. The encoded protein is CASSPETNTGELFF.

This sequence joins TRBV4-2 and TRBJ2-7, with 7 positions matching TRBD1. This CDR3 has 15 residues. Germline CDR1 is LGHNA and CDR2 is YNFKEQ. The trim removed 3 bases at V and 2 bases at J, leaving 7 bases unmatched. CDR3 protein: CASSHSGTETYEQYF. In DNA form, the CDR3 reads TGTGCCAGCAGCCATTCCGGGACAGAGACCTACGAGCAGTACTTC.

J is TRBJ1-4 and V is TRBV7-2; perhaps TRBD1 as D (5 bases). This CDR3 region has 15 residues. Germline values: CDR1 SGHTA, CDR2 FQGNSA. The germline V and J ends were trimmed by 5 bases and 4 bases, with 14 bases remaining between them. The CDR3 DNA is TGTGCCAGCAGCCTTTCACAGGTCCATAATGAAAAACTGTTTTTT. Residues: CASSLSQVHNEKLFF.

J is TRBJ2-1 and V is TRBV19; D remains ambiguous. Germline V gene sequence: CDR1 LNHDA, CDR2 SQIVND (reference sequence). With 3 bases removed from V and 5 bases from J, the gap between germline ends came to 8 bases. The CDR3 is 13 amino acids. The DNA for the CDR3 is TGTGCCAGTAGTATTCAGCGCCACAATGAGCAGTTCTTC. It translates to CASSIQRHNEQFF.

CDR3 in DNA: TGTGCCAGCAGCGTAGGGGGATGGGGCTTTGATGGCTACACCTTC. It specifies CASSVGGWGFDGYTF. The chain has TRBV9 and TRBJ1-2; tentative D call: TRBD1 (5 bases). V was pared by 0 bases and J by 6 bases, with 15 bases between. CDR1 and CDR2 from the germline V gene are SGDLS and YYNGEE. This CDR3 is built from 15 residues.